The 24 T cell receptor beta chains presented below share a single source sample, sequenced in a study of somatic mutations in T cells in chronic GVHD. Profiled with immunoSEQ multiplex PCR; TCRdb holds only in-frame clones, not every one. The repertoire consists of 13,000 to 15,000 clones, with around four fifths occurring once and the leading ten covering about a third. Sequenced material: Vbeta20-negative CD4+ T cells from blood. These receptors originate from a male patient between 50 and 60 years old with chronic graft-versus-host disease. Certain T cells may be donor cells from the graft.

This chain uses TRBV27 with TRBJ1-6; D is unresolved. CDR3 length: 13 residues. The germline gives CDR1 MNHEY, CDR2 SMNVEV (reference sequence). Trimming shortened V by 6 bases and J by 8 bases, and 11 bases separated the two germline ends. The CDR3 DNA sequence: TGTGCCAGCAGCCTTAATCGGGATTCACCCCTCCACTTT. Translation: CASSLNRDSPLHF.

This chain links TRBV4-2 with TRBJ1-2, with 7 bases identical to TRBD1. This CDR3 has 15 amino acids. Germline V lookup: CDR1 LGHNA, CDR2 YNFKEQ. The V segment lost 4 bases and the J segment 4 bases; nucleotides outside the gene matches: 9. The CDR3 DNA sequence: TGTGCCAGCAGCCTTACAGGGGTGGTCGGCTATGGCTACACCTTC. Protein: CASSLTGVVGYGYTF.

The J gene is TRBJ2-7, the V gene TRBV6-6; the match to TRBD1 covers 7 bases. The junction had 4 bases not matched to a gene; V was cut back by 2 bases and J by 6 bases. This CDR3 has 13 amino acids. Germline values: CDR1 MNHNY, CDR2 SVGAGI (reference sequence). CDR3 amino acids: CASSYQQGPEQYF. The CDR3 DNA reads TGTGCCAGCAGTTACCAACAGGGGCCCGAGCAGTACTTC.

The chain joins TRBV11-2 to TRBJ2-7, with 9 bases aligning to TRBD1. CDR3 length: 16 amino acids. Germline V gene sequence: CDR1 SGHAT, CDR2 FQNNGV. The ends lost 5 bases at V and 0 bases at J; junction bases unmatched: 8. CDR3 region: CASSQPGTGHSYEQYF. Here the CDR3 DNA reads TGTGCCAGCAGCCAACCCGGGACAGGGCACTCCTACGAGCAGTACTTC. The full variable domain, completed using reference TRBV11-2 and TRBJ2-7, is EAGVAQSPRYKIIEKRQSVAFWCNPISGHATLYWYQQILGQGPKLLIQFQNNGVVDDSQLPKDRFSAERLKGVDSTLKIQPAKLEDSAVYLCASSQPGTGHSYEQYFGPGTRLTVT.

This clone came up once. The rearrangement links TRBV9 to TRBJ2-2; D uncertain. The CDR3 length is 16 residues. V lost 3 bases and J 6 bases, leaving 18 bases between the germline ends. Germline CDR1 is SGDLS and CDR2 is YYNGEE. The CDR3 loop reads CASSASGGAKPGELFF. In DNA, the CDR3 is TGTGCCAGCAGCGCCAGTGGTGGAGCGAAACCCGGGGAGCTGTTTTTT.

The J gene is TRBJ1-1, the V gene TRBV7-5; the D segment call TRBD1 is taken from the table without a DNA check. TRBV7-5 is a documented pseudogene. This CDR3 is 17 amino acids long. CDR3 region: CVRSLASRTGGATEAFF. DNA of the CDR3: TGTGTCAGAAGCTTAGCGTCCAGGACAGGGGGCGCCACTGAAGCTTTCTTT.

The rearrangement joins TRBV7-7 to TRBJ2-5, with D possibly matching TRBD2 (5 bases). The V and J ends lost 5 bases and 3 bases respectively, with 13 bases between them. Germline V gives CDR1 SSHAT, CDR2 FNYEAQ (reference sequence). CDR3 length equals 14 residues. The CDR3 reads CASSPLEGKETQYF. The CDR3 DNA reads as TGTGCCAGCAGCCCGTTAGAGGGAAAAGAGACCCAGTACTTC.

This chain connects TRBV5-5 to TRBJ2-5; D is uncertain. Trimming pared 6 bases from V and 5 bases from J, leaving 11 bases between. The germline CDR1 and CDR2 sequences are SGHKS and YYEKEE (reference sequence). The CDR3 contains 12 residues. CDR3 DNA: TGTGCCAGCACCAACCCCGCGGAGACCCAGTACTTC. This gives the protein CASTNPAETQYF.

The gene calls are TRBV29-1 and TRBJ1-2; 7 bases are a match to TRBD1. V shed 3 bases, J shed 3 bases, and the junction held 7 bases outside the gene matches. This CDR3 has 14 amino acids. Germline-derived CDR1 and CDR2 are SQVTM and ANQGSEA. CDR3: CSVEHRGDDYGYTF. The CDR3 DNA reads TGCAGCGTTGAGCACAGGGGCGACGACTATGGCTACACCTTC.

The sample holds a few counts of this clone. The chain uses TRBV11-2 and TRBJ2-2; tentatively, D is TRBD1 (6 bases). Trimming took off 5 bases at V and 4 bases at J, with 14 bases between the two ends. The CDR3 consists of 15 residues. Germline V CDR1 and CDR2: SGHAT, FQNNGV. As DNA, the CDR3 is TGTGCCAGCAGCCAGGGCCAGGGGATCACCGGGGAGCTGTTTTTT. Protein: CASSQGQGITGELFF.

The chain employs TRBV4-2 and TRBJ2-2; TRBD2 matches at 11 bases. The J segment lost 4 bases and the V segment lost 0 bases, leaving 7 bases of the junction unmatched. The germline CDR1 and CDR2 sequences are LGHNA and YNFKEQ. The CDR3 extends over 18 amino acids. The CDR3 region has the DNA TGTGCCAGCAGCCAAGATCTACTAGCGGGAGTTGGCACCGGGGAGCTGTTTTTT. This codes for CASSQDLLAGVGTGELFF.

The chain employs TRBV9 and TRBJ1-1; 8 nucleotides match TRBD1. V lost 3 bases, J lost 1 base, and 11 bases stayed unmatched. The CDR3 is made up of 17 amino acids. Germline loops: CDR1 SGDLS, CDR2 YYNGEE. This CDR3 reads CASSASDRAFRNTEAFF. The CDR3 nucleotides are TGTGCCAGCAGCGCCTCGGACAGGGCGTTTCGGAACACTGAAGCTTTCTTT.

The chain is built from TRBV18 and TRBJ2-5; 12 nucleotides agree with TRBD2. Germline CDR1 is KGHSH and CDR2 is LQKENI. Trimming took 3 bases from V and 5 from J; bases not matched to a gene: 4. This CDR3 spans 15 amino acids. CDR3 bases: TGTGCCAGCTCACCTCCACTAGCGGGAGGTGAGACCCAGTACTTC. It encodes CASSPPLAGGETQYF.

V and J are TRBV2 and TRBJ2-5; tentatively, D is TRBD2 (5 bases). CDR1 is SNHLY and CDR2 is FYNNEI in the germline V gene. Trimming removed 6 bases from V and 4 bases from J, with 18 bases in between. The length of the CDR3 is 15 residues. The CDR3 spells CASRWTVDRGETQYF. The DNA for the CDR3 is TGTGCCAGCAGATGGACCGTGGACCGGGGAGAGACCCAGTACTTC.

The V gene is TRBV4-2, the J gene TRBJ1-1; D is undetermined. The ends were cut back, 3 bases at V and 1 base at J, with 12 bases in the middle. Germline loops: CDR1 LGHNA, CDR2 YNFKEQ. There are 15 residues in the CDR3. CDR3: CASSHDISGNTEAFF. The CDR3 DNA is TGTGCCAGCAGCCACGATATTAGCGGGAACACTGAAGCTTTCTTT.

In the case of this clone: The sample contains more than one DNA sequence encoding this CDR3. The gene calls are TRBV11-2 and TRBJ2-1; a weak D match, TRBD1 (6 bases). The V end was cut by 3 bases, the J end by 0 bases, with 9 bases between. The CDR3 contains 15 residues. Per germline, CDR1 SGHAT and CDR2 FQNNGV. CDR3 DNA: TGTGCCAGCAGCTTGGACAGAGGCTCCTACAATGAGCAGTTCTTC. Protein sequence: CASSLDRGSYNEQFF.

The chain links TRBV27 to TRBJ1-1; no definite D call. This CDR3 has 13 residues. CDR1 is MNHEY, CDR2 SMNVEV, per germline (reference sequence). V was shortened by 10 bases and J by 5 bases, with 17 bases between the two germline ends. This CDR3 reads CATQATAGTEAFF. In nucleotides, the CDR3 is TGTGCCACCCAAGCTACCGCGGGTACTGAAGCTTTCTTT.

This chain links TRBV6-5 with TRBJ1-2, with D tentatively TRBD1 (5 bases). Trimming removed 6 bases from V and 1 base from J, with 15 bases in between. The CDR3 runs to 15 residues. The germline V gene has CDR1 MNHEY and CDR2 SVGAGI. In DNA, the CDR3 is TGTGCCAGCAGCGATAGTGACAGATTTAACTATGGCTACACCTTC. Translated: CASSDSDRFNYGYTF.

This clone was counted a single time. The chain carries TRBV10-3 and TRBJ1-2; D ambiguous. The CDR3 contains 11 residues. The V and J ends lost 2 bases and 6 bases respectively, with 4 bases between them. The germline gives CDR1 ENHRY, CDR2 SYGVKD. Here the CDR3 DNA reads TGTGCCATCAGTGAGGGGCATGGCTACACCTTC. Its translation: CAISEGHGYTF.

This clone was detected only once. The chain links TRBV18 to TRBJ1-4, with 10 bases aligning to TRBD1. The CDR3 covers 15 residues. Germline trimming cut 1 base from V and 8 bases from J; bases unmatched to any gene: 4. CDR1 is KGHSH, CDR2 LQKENI, per germline. CDR3 sequence reads: CASSPRQGAGEKLFF. Written as DNA, the CDR3 is TGTGCCAGCTCACCACGACAGGGGGCGGGAGAAAAACTGTTTTTT.

This clone showed up just a few times. The rearrangement joins TRBV2 to TRBJ2-3; D gene unclear. Germline V CDR1 and CDR2: SNHLY, FYNNEI. Trimming pared 1 base from V and 8 bases from J, leaving 19 bases between. This CDR3 contains 16 residues. The CDR3 region is CASSEEFGGVESTQYF. In DNA form, the CDR3 reads TGTGCCAGCAGTGAAGAATTTGGCGGCGTCGAGAGTACGCAGTATTTT.

The chain carries TRBV19 and TRBJ1-4; D perhaps matches TRBD1 (6 bases). The V end was cut by 11 bases, the J end by 3 bases, with 10 bases between. CDR3 size: 12 residues. Germline V gene data show CDR1 as LNHDA and CDR2 as SQIVND (reference sequence). The CDR3 sequence: CAGQWANEKLFF. The CDR3 nucleotides are TGTGCCGGACAGTGGGCTAATGAAAAACTGTTTTTT.

V gene TRBV29-1 combines with J gene TRBJ2-5, with D uncertain. This CDR3 region has 13 residues. Germline CDR1 SQVTM, CDR2 ANQGSEA. V was trimmed by 6 bases and J by 0 bases, leaving 11 bases between them. In nucleotides, the CDR3 is TGCAGCGTGGAAAGCACTGACCAAGAGACCCAGTACTTC. Translation gives CSVESTDQETQYF.

The rearrangement joins TRBV7-2 to TRBJ2-5; 7 bases fit TRBD2. In germline, CDR1 is SGHTA, CDR2 FQGNSA. J was trimmed by 4 bases and V by 1 base; bases with no gene match: 6. CDR3 size: 15 residues. CDR3 loop: CASSLGLSGAETQYF. The CDR3 bases are TGTGCCAGCAGCTTAGGGTTAAGCGGGGCAGAGACCCAGTACTTC.